One sample yielded the 25 T cell receptor beta chains listed below, sequenced in a study of cytomegalovirus exposure and HLA in healthy donors (dated by TCRdb to about 2017). The library was produced with the immunoSEQ multiplex PCR assay. For the multiplex PCR, a mixture combining 60 forward primers for TCR Vbeta segments and 13 reverse primers for TCR Jbeta segments was used. TCRdb's version of the immuneACCESS table is confined to in-frame rearrangements and falls short of the full clone set. An unresolved V gene accounts for under half of the shortfall where checked; the remainder is of unknown origin. A total of approximately 120,000 clones appear in this sample, 77% of them only once. Roughly 13% of the sample lies in the top ten. Sequencing input: PBMCs. The receptors were sampled from a middle-aged woman in good health and CMV-seropositive.

The rearrangement links TRBV30 to TRBJ2-1; D is possibly TRBD1 (6 bases). CDR1 and CDR2 from the germline V gene are GTSNPN and SVGIG (reference sequence). The CDR3 is made up of 14 amino acids. V gave up 5 bases and J gave up 5 bases, with 16 bases separating them. The CDR3 coding sequence is TGTGCCTGGTGCCCCGGGACAAATAACAATGAGCAGTTCTTC. Amino acids: CAWCPGTNNNEQFF.

This chain links TRBV2 with TRBJ2-1, with D hard to call. V was trimmed by 7 bases and J by 12 bases, leaving 10 bases between them. This CDR3 has 10 residues. Germline V gives CDR1 SNHLY, CDR2 FYNNEI. CDR3 protein: CASTLHGQFF. The CDR3 nucleotides read TGTGCCAGCACTTTACATGGGCAGTTCTTC.

V is TRBV28 and J is TRBJ1-4; no reliable D call. This CDR3 comprises 11 residues. Trimming removed 4 bases at V and 14 bases at J, with 11 bases between. Looked up from germline, CDR1 is MDHEN and CDR2 is SYDVKM. As DNA, the CDR3 is TGTGCCAGCAGTTCCAACAGAAACCTGTTTTTT. The encoded protein is CASSSNRNLFF. Variable domain in full (rest from reference TRBV28 and TRBJ1-4): DVKVTQSSRYLVKRTGEKVFLECVQDMDHENMFWYRQDPGLGLRLIYFSYDVKMKEKGDIPEGYSVSREKKERFSLILESASTNQTSMYLCASSSNRNLFFGSGTQLSVL.

V and J are TRBV30 and TRBJ1-2, with D hard to call. This CDR3 comprises 14 residues. V was shortened by 1 base and J by 3 bases, with 12 bases between the two germline ends. CDR1 GTSNPN and CDR2 SVGIG come from the germline V gene (reference sequence). The CDR3 loop reads CAWSAIPQYYGYTF. DNA for the CDR3: TGTGCCTGGAGTGCCATCCCACAGTACTATGGCTACACCTTC.

The J gene is TRBJ1-5, the V gene TRBV12-5, with D possibly TRBD1 on 6 matching bases. Per germline, CDR1 LGHNT and CDR2 FRNRAP. Trimming shortened V by 3 bases and J by 0 bases, and 15 bases separated the two germline ends. The CDR3 runs to 17 residues. In nucleotides, the CDR3 is TGTGCTAGTGGTTTCGGGGGGCAATGGGATAGCAATCAGCCCCAGCATTTT. It translates to CASGFGGQWDSNQPQHF.

The chain has TRBV28 and TRBJ1-2; a possible D gene is TRBD1 (6 bases). This CDR3 is 14 amino acids long. CDR1 MDHEN and CDR2 SYDVKM come from the germline V gene. Deletions cut 6 bases from V and 2 bases from J, with 13 bases between. Here the CDR3 reads CASRGAGANYGYTF. The CDR3 DNA sequence: TGTGCCAGCAGGGGTGCGGGGGCAAACTATGGCTACACCTTC.

V is TRBV7-9 and J is TRBJ1-2; TRBD1 matches 8 bases. The trim removed 6 bases at V and 3 bases at J, leaving 6 bases unmatched. The CDR3 extends over 14 amino acids. Germline V gene sequence: CDR1 SEHNR, CDR2 FQNEAQ (reference sequence). CDR3 protein: CASSHPGQDYGYTF. The CDR3 nucleotides read TGTGCCAGCAGTCACCCGGGACAGGACTATGGCTACACCTTC.

DNA for the CDR3: TGCAGCGTTGAAGGGCGGGACTCCTACGAGCAGTACTTC. Translating it yields CSVEGRDSYEQYF. The chain links TRBV29-1 to TRBJ2-7, with TRBD2 as a possible D gene (6 bases). The CDR3 spans 13 residues. Germline CDR1 is SQVTM and CDR2 is ANQGSEA. Trimming removed 1 base from V and 0 bases from J, with 7 bases in between.

This clone is a singleton in its sample. The chain joins TRBV6-5 to TRBJ1-5; TRBD1 matches 7 bases. Germline CDR1 and CDR2: MNHEY and SVGAGI. With 4 bases clipped from V and 6 bases from J, the junction kept 9 bases outside the gene matches. CDR3 size: 15 residues. Written as DNA, the CDR3 is TGTGCCAGCAGTTGGCAACAGGGGTTGGGTCAGCCCCAGCATTTT. Its protein is CASSWQQGLGQPQHF.

The V gene is TRBV11-2, the J gene TRBJ2-7; 7 bases align to TRBD1. Germline CDR1 reads SGHAT; CDR2 reads FQNNGV. The CDR3 has 17 residues. The ends lost 5 bases at V and 6 bases at J; junction bases unmatched: 19. CDR3 amino acids: CASSARPGQKNLREQYF. For the CDR3, the DNA is TGTGCCAGCAGCGCCCGACCGGGACAGAAAAACCTCCGCGAGCAGTACTTC.

The J gene is TRBJ1-5, the V gene TRBV7-8; D may be TRBD1 (5 bases). Germline assignment: CDR1 SGHVS and CDR2 FQNEAQ. V gave up 3 bases and J gave up 1 base, with 16 bases separating them. The CDR3 length is 17 residues. The CDR3 region has the DNA TGTGCCAGCAGCTTGAACCCCAGGGTATTAAGCAATCAGCCCCAGCATTTT. Translation: CASSLNPRVLSNQPQHF. The variable domain in full, completed from reference TRBV7-8 and TRBJ1-5, reads GAGVSQSPRYKVAKRGQDVALRCDPISGHVSLFWYQQALGQGPEFLTYFQNEAQLDKSGLPSDRFFAERPEGSVSTLKIQRTQQEDSAVYLCASSLNPRVLSNQPQHFGDGTRLSIL.

This CDR3 is CASSARTGALTNKVSVNLFF. The CDR3 bases are TGCGCCAGCAGTGCTCGGACAGGGGCATTGACGAACAAAGTTTCCGTTAATCTGTTTTTT. The chain carries TRBV5-1 and TRBJ1-4, with 9 positions matching TRBD1. Germline V CDR1 and CDR2: SGHRS, YFSETQ. The junction had 31 bases not matched to a gene; V was cut back by 5 bases and J by 14 bases. The CDR3 runs 20 residues.

The rearrangement joins TRBV9 to TRBJ2-5; possibly TRBD1 for D (7 bases). The germline gives CDR1 SGDLS, CDR2 YYNGEE. V dropped 3 bases and J dropped 5 bases, with 14 bases sitting between them. The CDR3 sequence is 14 residues long. CDR3 nucleotides: TGTGCCAGCAGCGGGAGGGGGCGCCAGGAGACCCAGTACTTC. It specifies CASSGRGRQETQYF.

This clone came up once. The rearrangement uses TRBV6-5 and TRBJ2-5; maybe TRBD2 (6 bases). CDR3 length equals 15 residues. V lost 5 bases, J lost 5 bases, and 18 bases lay in between. Per germline, CDR1 MNHEY and CDR2 SVGAGI. In DNA, the CDR3 is TGTGCCAGCAGTCCTGAAGCGGGCCCCTGGGAGACCCAGTACTTC. Translation: CASSPEAGPWETQYF.

This clone turned up a few times. The chain joins TRBV30 to TRBJ1-2; 7 bases are shared with TRBD1. Trimming at V came to 8 bases and at J to 4 bases, leaving 7 bases not matched to a gene. CDR1 GTSNPN and CDR2 SVGIG come from the germline V gene (reference sequence). The CDR3 extends over 12 amino acids. The CDR3 DNA sequence: TGTGCCACCCCACAGGGGAGCTATGGCTACACCTTC. Translation: CATPQGSYGYTF. Together with reference TRBV30 and TRBJ1-2, the CDR3 gives the full variable domain: SQTIHQWPATLVQPVGSPLSLECTVEGTSNPNLYWYRQAAGRGLQLLFYSVGIGQISSEVPQNLSASRPQDRQFILSSKKLLLSDSGFYLCATPQGSYGYTFGSGTRLTVV.

Only a few counts were recorded for this clone. The chain links TRBV5-5 to TRBJ2-3; the match to TRBD1 covers 9 bases. V shed 5 bases, J shed 8 bases, and the junction held 12 bases outside the gene matches. CDR1 and CDR2 from the germline V gene are SGHKS and YYEKEE (reference sequence). The CDR3 covers 15 residues. The CDR3 here is CASSTGQGNFGTQYF. The CDR3 DNA reads TGTGCCAGCAGTACTGGACAGGGGAACTTCGGTACGCAGTATTTT.

This clone was found a few times. This chain links TRBV5-1 with TRBJ1-2; perhaps TRBD1 as D (5 bases). This CDR3 spans 13 amino acids. Trimming pared 2 bases from V and 1 base from J, leaving 6 bases between. Germline lookup yields CDR1 SGHRS and CDR2 YFSETQ. In DNA, the CDR3 is TGCGCCAGCAGCTTCGACAGTAACTATGGCTACACCTTC. It translates to CASSFDSNYGYTF.

The chain carries TRBV7-9 and TRBJ2-7, with 12 bases matching TRBD2. The junction had 15 bases not matched to a gene; V was cut back by 5 bases and J by 4 bases. This CDR3 contains 18 residues. CDR1 is SEHNR, CDR2 FQNEAQ, per germline (reference sequence). CDR3 bases: TGTGCCAGCAGCGAACCGGGACTAGCGGGTTCTAGTCGTTACGAGCAGTACTTC. This sequence encodes CASSEPGLAGSSRYEQYF.

The rearrangement uses TRBV5-5 and TRBJ1-1; D is possibly TRBD1 (5 bases). Germline CDR1 is SGHKS and CDR2 is YYEKEE (reference sequence). The CDR3 length is 16 residues. V gave up 2 bases and J gave up 2 bases, with 16 bases separating them. The CDR3 region is CASSLRQTPFNTEAFF. CDR3 nucleotide sequence: TGTGCCAGCAGCTTAAGACAGACACCCTTCAACACTGAAGCTTTCTTT.

In this sample, this clone turned up once. The chain is built from TRBV21-1 and TRBJ1-4; the DNA was not used to check the table's D call, TRBD1. TRBV21-1 is shown as a pseudogene. This CDR3 region has 14 residues. The CDR3 loop is CASRLGTEGEKLFF. CDR3 in DNA: TGTGCCAGCCGGCTGGGGACAGAGGGTGAAAAACTGTTTTTT.

The chain uses TRBV2 and TRBJ2-7, with TRBD2 matching 7 bases. Germline CDR1 SNHLY, CDR2 FYNNEI. Trimming at V came to 1 base and at J to 2 bases, leaving 2 bases not matched to a gene. CDR3 size: 14 residues. The CDR3 region has the DNA TGTGCCAGCAGTGAAGTGGGACTACCCTACGAGCAGTACTTC. Its protein is CASSEVGLPYEQYF.

This chain uses TRBV7-9 with TRBJ2-7, with 7 bases matching TRBD1. Germline-derived CDR1 and CDR2 are SEHNR and FQNEAQ (reference sequence). The V gene end was trimmed by 5 bases and the J gene end by 6 bases; junction bases not matched to a gene: 7. This CDR3 has 13 amino acids. The chain's CDR3 is CASSPKGAGEQYF. The CDR3 DNA reads as TGTGCCAGCAGCCCGAAGGGGGCGGGCGAGCAGTACTTC.

The CDR3 loop reads CASSVAAGQETQYF. The CDR3 DNA sequence: TGTGCCAGCAGCGTAGCGGCAGGGCAAGAGACCCAGTACTTC. The chain couples TRBV9 to TRBJ2-5; D may be TRBD1 (5 bases). There are 14 residues in the CDR3. The V end was cut by 0 bases, the J end by 2 bases, with 8 bases between. CDR1 and CDR2 (germline): SGDLS, YYNGEE.

J is TRBJ1-2 and V is TRBV28; possible D gene TRBD1, 5 bases. V lost 10 bases and J lost 2, with 14 bases in between. CDR1 is MDHEN and CDR2 is SYDVKM in the germline V gene. This CDR3 is built from 13 residues. This CDR3 is CATREGGNYGYTF. DNA of the CDR3: TGTGCCACCAGGGAGGGCGGCAACTATGGCTACACCTTC.

The V and J genes are TRBV6-1 and TRBJ1-2; 10 bases agree with TRBD1. After removal of 6 bases from V and 5 bases from J, the junction contained 9 bases not matched to a gene. CDR1 MNHNS and CDR2 SASEGT come from the germline V gene. CDR3 length equals 15 residues. The CDR3 DNA is TGTGCCAGCAGGAGGGGGGACAGGGGAGCTTATGGCTACACCTTC. This gives the protein CASRRGDRGAYGYTF.